This T cell receptor (beta chain) was sequenced for a study of blood T cell repertoires in COVID-19. The protocol was immunoSEQ multiplex PCR, while the TCRdb copy is restricted to in-frame clones and leaves out a portion. This sample has about 190,000 clones, with roughly 84% found just once. Losses at the gene ends were 1 base for V and 5 bases for J; bases not matched to a gene: 8. The CDR3 covers 16 residues. The germline V gene encodes CDR1 SGHTA and CDR2 FQGNSA. The sequencing input was peripheral blood. The source is a middle-aged woman who had recovered from COVID-19. This sequence joins TRBV7-2 and TRBJ2-7; 10 bases align to TRBD1. Here the CDR3 reads CASSLVSGTGADEQYF. DNA of the CDR3: TGTGCCAGCAGCTTAGTTTCTGGGACAGGGGCTGACGAGCAGTACTTC. Based on the CDR3 plus reference TRBV7-2 and TRBJ2-7, the full variable domain is GAGVSQSPSNKVTEKGKDVELRCDPISGHTALYWYRQSLGQGLEFLIYFQGNSAPDKSGLPSDRFSAERTGGSVSTLTIQRTQQEDSAVYLCASSLVSGTGADEQYFGPGTRLTVT.